What follows describes a single T cell receptor (beta chain). No cognate antigen has been identified for it. No clone much larger than this one lies a single base away; base qualities are absent. The treatment or condition label corresponds to: roughly 18 received Ad26.COV2.S at low or high dose, single or two shots; about five received placebo; per-sample allocation not given. For vaccine and placebo recipients, the sequenced repertoires came from samples collected on day 63 after the first injection. In Cohort 1b, about two dozen adults aged 18-55 years were enrolled at a single site in Boston, USA, between 29 July and 7 August 2020. As a vaccine, Ad26.COV2.S was a replication-incompetent adenovirus type 26 vector that expressed a prefusion-stabilized SARS-CoV-2 spike protein derived from the original Wuhan strain. The data originate from a study of Ad26.COV2.S vaccination and SARS-CoV-2 variants (dated by TCRdb to about 2021). A note on the overall study: Donors in the vaccine arm were drawn from COV1001, a phase I-IIa trial of Ad26.COV2.S in healthy adults that was multicentre, randomized, double-blind and placebo-controlled. Investigators remained blinded to trial group allocation during experiments and outcome assessment. Ad26.COV2.S was administered intramuscularly at a dose of 5x10^10 or 1x10^11 viral particles, either as one shot or as two shots given 56 days apart. Sequencing of the TCRbeta repertoire served to evaluate the specificity and breadth of SARS-CoV-2-reactive T cell receptors following Ad26.COV2.S vaccination. Trial participants were randomized into five groups of five, in which low-dose or high-dose Ad26.COV2.S was given once or twice, or placebo was given on both occasions. The TCR-sequenced set comprised about 30 samples: some 20 Ad26.COV2.S vaccine recipients, 5 placebo recipients and 8 SARS-CoV-2 convalescent individuals.

TCRbeta CDR3 regions were sequenced with the immunoSEQ Assay. After extraction, genomic DNA underwent amplification by bias-controlled multiplex PCR, followed by high-throughput sequencing. In the original analysis: Collapsing and filtering of sequences were performed to quantify the absolute abundance of each unique TCRbeta CDR3 region. T cell fraction was estimated by normalization of TCRbeta template counts to usable DNA, with usable DNA being measured through amplification of reference genes present in all nucleated cells. Repertoire TCRs were annotated as SARS-CoV-2-specific by exact matching of V gene, CDR3 amino acid sequence and J gene to a known reactive TCR set. The reference SARS-CoV-2 TCR set came from MIRA and was filtered for enrichment in COVID-19-positive ImmuneCODE repertoires, removing public or cross-reactive TCRs. Using the MIRA antigens, annotated TCRs were further analysed by specific ORF or by position within an ORF. Depth was the summed frequency of annotated unique rearrangements, while breadth was defined as annotated unique rearrangements over total unique productive rearrangements. Group comparisons of TCR breadth used two-sided Wilcoxon rank-sum tests. Not all clones reach the TCRdb copy of this immuneACCESS table, which keeps in-frame sequences only. Checked studies attribute under half of the gap to unresolved V genes and leave the rest unexplained. D and trimming were read from the DNA, whereas the V and J calls and clone size are those reported in that table. The sample records 450,000 to 550,000 clones, about 91% of which are singletons. The ten largest account for 2.5% of the sample.

CDR1 and CDR2, looked up from the germline V gene, are LGHNA and YNFKEQ. The V end loses 1 base and the J end loses 3 bases, and a stretch of 12 bases separates them. Counted from cysteine to phenylalanine, this CDR3 has 16 amino acids. Only the CDR3 part of the read is kept: 48 bases, read in frame from the first base. Study-wide findings and limitations: The authors noted that the TCR breadth and depth analyses may have underestimated total T cell responses. The study lacked the statistical power to compare responses across vaccine doses or regimens. Comparable non-spike TCR breadth was observed between vaccine and placebo recipients, consistent with only spike being contained in the vaccine. Spike-specific TCR breadth was higher in Ad26.COV2.S recipients than in placebo recipients (P = 0.0014). After vaccination, spike-specific CD8+ and CD4+ T cell responses were reported to show substantial breadth.

Recombination linked TRBV4-2 to TRBJ2-2; 7 matching bases give a weak D call of TRBD2. The sequence was obtained from a person aged 18-60 years who received the Ad26.COV2.S COVID-19 vaccine or a placebo. Sequencing was performed on peripheral blood, taken in a trial of Ad26.COV2.S vaccine versus placebo. Here the CDR3 is given as CASSQVVGGDTGELFF. The bases are TGTGCCAGCAGCCAAGTAGTAGGGGGGGACACCGGGGAGCTGTTTTTT.